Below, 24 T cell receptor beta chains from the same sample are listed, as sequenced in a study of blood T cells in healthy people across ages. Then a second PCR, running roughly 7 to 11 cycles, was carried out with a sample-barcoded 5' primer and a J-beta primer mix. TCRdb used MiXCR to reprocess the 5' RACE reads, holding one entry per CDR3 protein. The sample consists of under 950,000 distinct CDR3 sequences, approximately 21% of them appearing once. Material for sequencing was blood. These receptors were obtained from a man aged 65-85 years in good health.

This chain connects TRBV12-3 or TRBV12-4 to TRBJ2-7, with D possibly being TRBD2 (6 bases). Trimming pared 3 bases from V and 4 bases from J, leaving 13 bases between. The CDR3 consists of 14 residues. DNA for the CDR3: TGTGCCAGCAGTTTGAACGGGGGACCGTACGAGCAGTACTTC. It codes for CASSLNGGPYEQYF.

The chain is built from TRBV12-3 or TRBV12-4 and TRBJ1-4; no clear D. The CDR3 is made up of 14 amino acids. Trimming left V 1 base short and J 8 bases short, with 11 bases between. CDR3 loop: CASSLGTVREKLFF. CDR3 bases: TGTGCCAGCAGTTTAGGGACTGTAAGAGAAAAACTGTTTTTT.

Here the CDR3 DNA reads TGCAGTGCTAGAGGGGTACTAGACAATGAGCAGTTCTTC. Translating gives CSARGVLDNEQFF. The gene calls are TRBV20-1 and TRBJ2-1; the D gene is possibly TRBD2 (5 bases). The V and J ends lost 1 base and 5 bases respectively, with 9 bases between them. In germline, CDR1 is DFQATT, CDR2 SNEGSKA (reference sequence). The CDR3 contains 13 residues.

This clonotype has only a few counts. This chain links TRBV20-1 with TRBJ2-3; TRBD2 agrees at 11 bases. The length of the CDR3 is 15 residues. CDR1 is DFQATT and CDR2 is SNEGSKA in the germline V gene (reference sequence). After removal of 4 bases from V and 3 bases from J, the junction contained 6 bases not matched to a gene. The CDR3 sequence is CSANPGLAETDTQYF. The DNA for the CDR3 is TGCAGTGCTAACCCGGGACTAGCGGAAACAGATACGCAGTATTTT.

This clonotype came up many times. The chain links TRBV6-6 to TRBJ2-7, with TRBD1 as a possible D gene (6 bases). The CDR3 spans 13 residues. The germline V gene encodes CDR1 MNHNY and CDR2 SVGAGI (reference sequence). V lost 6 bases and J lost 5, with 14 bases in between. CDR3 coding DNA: TGTGCCAGCAGCCCATACAGGGCCAACGAGCAGTACGTC. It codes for CASSPYRANEQYV.

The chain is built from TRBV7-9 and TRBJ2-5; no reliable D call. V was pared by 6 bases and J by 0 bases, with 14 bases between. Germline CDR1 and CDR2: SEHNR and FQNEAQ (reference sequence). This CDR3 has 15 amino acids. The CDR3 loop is CASSPVLRYQETQYF. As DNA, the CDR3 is TGTGCCAGCAGTCCTGTATTACGGTACCAAGAGACCCAGTACTTC.

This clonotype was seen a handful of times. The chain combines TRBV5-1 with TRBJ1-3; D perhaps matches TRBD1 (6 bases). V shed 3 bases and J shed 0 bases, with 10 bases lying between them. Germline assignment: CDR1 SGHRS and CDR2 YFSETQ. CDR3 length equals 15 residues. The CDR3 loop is CASSSTGLSGNTIYF. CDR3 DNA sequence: TGCGCCAGCAGCTCGACAGGCCTCTCTGGAAACACCATATATTTT.

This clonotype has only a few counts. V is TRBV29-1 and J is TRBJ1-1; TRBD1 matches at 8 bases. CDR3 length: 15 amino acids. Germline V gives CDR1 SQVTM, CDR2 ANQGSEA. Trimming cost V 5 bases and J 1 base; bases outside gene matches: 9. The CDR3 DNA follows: TGCAGCGTTCTGGGACAGGCGGTCTCGAACACTGAAGCTTTCTTT. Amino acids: CSVLGQAVSNTEAFF.

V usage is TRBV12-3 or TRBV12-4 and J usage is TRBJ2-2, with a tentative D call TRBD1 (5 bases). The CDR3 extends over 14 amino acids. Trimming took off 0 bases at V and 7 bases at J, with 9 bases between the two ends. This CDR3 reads CASSLAQGSGELFF. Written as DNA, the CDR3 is TGTGCCAGCAGTTTAGCGCAGGGAAGCGGGGAGCTGTTTTTT.

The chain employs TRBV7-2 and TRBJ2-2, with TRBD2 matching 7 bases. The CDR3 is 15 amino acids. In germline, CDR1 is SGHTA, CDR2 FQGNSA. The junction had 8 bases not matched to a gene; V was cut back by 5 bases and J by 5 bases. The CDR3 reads CASSPEGGRTGELFF. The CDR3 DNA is TGTGCCAGCAGCCCCGAGGGCGGGAGAACCGGGGAGCTGTTTTTT.

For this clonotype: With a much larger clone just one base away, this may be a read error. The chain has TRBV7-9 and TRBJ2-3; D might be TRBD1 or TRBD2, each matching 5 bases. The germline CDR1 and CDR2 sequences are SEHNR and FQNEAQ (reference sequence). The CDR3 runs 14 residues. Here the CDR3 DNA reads TGTGCCAGCAGCTTAAACGGGGCCTCAGATACGCGGTATTTT. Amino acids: CASSLNGASDTRYF.

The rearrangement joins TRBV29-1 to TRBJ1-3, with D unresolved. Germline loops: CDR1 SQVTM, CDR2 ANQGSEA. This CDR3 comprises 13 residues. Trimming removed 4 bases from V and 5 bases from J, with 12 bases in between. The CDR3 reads CSVGQNNRNTIYF. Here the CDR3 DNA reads TGCAGCGTTGGTCAGAACAACAGAAACACCATATATTTT. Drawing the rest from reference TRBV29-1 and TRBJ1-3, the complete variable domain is SAVISQKPSRDICQRGTSLTIQCQVDSQVTMMFWYRQQPGQSLTLIATANQGSEATYESGFVIDKFPISRPNLTFSTLTVSNMSPEDSSIYLCSVGQNNRNTIYFGEGSWLTVV.

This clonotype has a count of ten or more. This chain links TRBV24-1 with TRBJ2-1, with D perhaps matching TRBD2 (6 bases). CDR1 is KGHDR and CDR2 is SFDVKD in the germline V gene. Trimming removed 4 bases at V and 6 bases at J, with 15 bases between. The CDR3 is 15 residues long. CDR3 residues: CATSDPGTPGNEQFF. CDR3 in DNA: TGTGCCACCAGTGACCCAGGGACTCCCGGCAATGAGCAGTTCTTC.

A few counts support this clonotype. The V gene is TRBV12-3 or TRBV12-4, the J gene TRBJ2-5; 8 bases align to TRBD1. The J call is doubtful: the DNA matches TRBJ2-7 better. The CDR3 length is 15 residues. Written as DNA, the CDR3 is TGTGCCAGCAGCCCCGACAGGGGCTTACTTTACGAGCAGTACTTC. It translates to CASSPDRGLLYEQYF.

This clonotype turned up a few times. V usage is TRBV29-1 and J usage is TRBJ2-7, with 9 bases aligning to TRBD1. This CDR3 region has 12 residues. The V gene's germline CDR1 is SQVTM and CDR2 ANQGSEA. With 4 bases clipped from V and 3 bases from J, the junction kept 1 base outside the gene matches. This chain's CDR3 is CSVAGQGYEQYF. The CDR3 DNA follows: TGCAGCGTTGCGGGACAGGGCTACGAGCAGTACTTC.

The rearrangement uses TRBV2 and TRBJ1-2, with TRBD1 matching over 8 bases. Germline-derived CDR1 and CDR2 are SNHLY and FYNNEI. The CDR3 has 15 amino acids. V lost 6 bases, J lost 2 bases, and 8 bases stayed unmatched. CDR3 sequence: CASRPDRGSNYGYTF. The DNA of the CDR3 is TGTGCCAGCAGGCCAGACAGGGGCTCAAACTATGGCTACACCTTC.

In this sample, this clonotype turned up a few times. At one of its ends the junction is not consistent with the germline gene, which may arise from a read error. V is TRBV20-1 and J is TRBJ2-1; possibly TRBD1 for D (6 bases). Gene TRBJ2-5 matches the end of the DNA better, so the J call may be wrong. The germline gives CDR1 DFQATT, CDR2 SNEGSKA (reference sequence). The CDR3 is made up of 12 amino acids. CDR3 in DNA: TGCAGTGGTCAGGACAGACAAGCGACCCAGTACTTC. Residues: CSGQDRQATQYF.

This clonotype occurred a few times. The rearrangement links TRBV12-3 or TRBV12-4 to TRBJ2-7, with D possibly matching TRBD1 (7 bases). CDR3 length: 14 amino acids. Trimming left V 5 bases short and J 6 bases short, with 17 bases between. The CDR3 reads CASSPQGGSGEQYV. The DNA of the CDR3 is TGTGCCAGCAGTCCCCAGGGGGGATCGGGCGAGCAGTACGTC.

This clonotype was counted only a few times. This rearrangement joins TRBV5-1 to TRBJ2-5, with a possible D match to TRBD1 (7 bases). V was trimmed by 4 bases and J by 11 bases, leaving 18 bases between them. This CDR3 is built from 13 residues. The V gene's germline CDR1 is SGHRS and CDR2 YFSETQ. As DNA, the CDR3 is TGCGCCAGCAGCACTCACAGGGGACGGGAGCAGTACTTC. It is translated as CASSTHRGREQYF.

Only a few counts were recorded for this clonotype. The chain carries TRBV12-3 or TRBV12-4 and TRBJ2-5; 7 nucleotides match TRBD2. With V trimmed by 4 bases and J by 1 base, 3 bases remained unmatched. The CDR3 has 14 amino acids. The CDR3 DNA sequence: TGTGCCAGCAGTTACGCTAGCGGCCAAGAGACCCAGTACTTC. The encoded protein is CASSYASGQETQYF.

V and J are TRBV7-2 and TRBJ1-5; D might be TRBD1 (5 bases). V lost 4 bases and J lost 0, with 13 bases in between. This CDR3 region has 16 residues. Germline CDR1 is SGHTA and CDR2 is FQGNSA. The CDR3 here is CASSSGGPYSNQPQHF. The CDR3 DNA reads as TGTGCCAGCAGCTCCGGGGGACCCTATAGCAATCAGCCCCAGCATTTT.

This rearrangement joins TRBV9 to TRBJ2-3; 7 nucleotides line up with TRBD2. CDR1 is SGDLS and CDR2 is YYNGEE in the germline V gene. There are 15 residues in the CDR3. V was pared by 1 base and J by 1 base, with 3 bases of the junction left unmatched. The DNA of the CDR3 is TGTGCCAGCAGCGTAACTGCGGGGGGCACAGATACGCAGTATTTT. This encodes CASSVTAGGTDTQYF.

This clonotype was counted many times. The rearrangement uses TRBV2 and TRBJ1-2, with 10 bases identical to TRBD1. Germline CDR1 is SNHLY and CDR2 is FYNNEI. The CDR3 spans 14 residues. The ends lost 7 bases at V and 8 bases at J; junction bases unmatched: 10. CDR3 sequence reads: CASKSGQGTRGYTF. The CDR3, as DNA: TGTGCCAGCAAATCGGGACAGGGGACGAGGGGCTACACCTTC.

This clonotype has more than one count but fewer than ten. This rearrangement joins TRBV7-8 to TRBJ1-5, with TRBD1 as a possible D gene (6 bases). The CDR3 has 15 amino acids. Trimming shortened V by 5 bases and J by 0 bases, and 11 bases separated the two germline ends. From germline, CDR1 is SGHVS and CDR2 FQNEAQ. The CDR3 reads CASSPRTDSNQPQHF. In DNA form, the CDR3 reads TGTGCCAGCAGCCCGCGGACAGATAGCAATCAGCCCCAGCATTTT.